Below, 26 T cell receptor beta chains from the same sample are listed, as sequenced in a study of T cells in Graves' hyperthyroidism and ophthalmopathy. From RNA transcripts, TCR beta CDR3 regions were amplified. HTBI primers were the set used in a first-round RT-PCR of the TCR CDR3. TCRdb reanalysed the multiplex PCR reads using MiXCR and keeps one entry per CDR3 protein. The sample has 700,000 to 850,000 distinct CDR3 sequences; roughly a third are singletons. The sample was blood. These receptors all stem from a woman aged 40 to 50 with Graves' hyperthyroidism.

The chain carries TRBV25-1 and TRBJ2-7; 8 positions match TRBD1. Germline lookup yields CDR1 MGHDK and CDR2 SYGVNS. With 3 bases clipped from V and 0 bases from J, the junction kept 4 bases outside the gene matches. This CDR3 contains 15 residues. CDR3 sequence reads: CASSDWDRSSYEQYF. The DNA of the CDR3 is TGTGCCAGCAGTGACTGGGACAGGAGCTCCTACGAGCAGTACTTC.

This clonotype was picked up one time. This may arise from a read error, as a much more abundant clone is one base away. The CDR3 does not close with the conserved phenylalanine or tryptophan, likely indicating a read error. The J gene is TRBJ1-1, the V gene TRBV9; D ambiguous. Trimming took 0 bases from V and 4 from J, leaving 7 bases between them. Germline CDR1 reads SGDLS; CDR2 reads YYNGEE. The CDR3 contains 13 residues. CDR3 in amino acids: CASSVATTTEAFV. CDR3 bases: TGTGCCAGCAGCGTAGCTACAACCACTGAAGCTTTCGTT.

The chain recombines TRBV29-1 with TRBJ1-2; 7 bases agree with TRBD1. V trimming: 6 bases; J trimming: 10 bases; junction bases outside the gene matches: 8. The CDR3 loop spans 11 amino acids. Germline CDR1 is SQVTM and CDR2 is ANQGSEA. This CDR3 reads CSVPTGAVYTF. The CDR3 nucleotides read TGCAGCGTACCCACAGGGGCGGTCTACACCTTC.

This clonotype was seen just once. J is TRBJ1-6 and V is TRBV7-2, with TRBD1 identical over 9 bases. CDR1 is SGHTA, CDR2 FQGNSA, per germline. After removal of 6 bases from V and 0 bases from J, the junction contained 0 bases not matched to a gene. This CDR3 contains 15 residues. Written as DNA, the CDR3 is TGTGCCAGCAGACAGGGGGCCTCCTATAATTCACCCCTCCACTTT. This translates into CASRQGASYNSPLHF.

Of note for this clonotype: Germline and junction disagree at one end, which may indicate a read error. V gene TRBV6-1 combines with J gene TRBJ1-3; the match to TRBD1 covers 8 bases. The germline CDR1 and CDR2 sequences are MNHNS and SASEGT. The CDR3 totals 15 residues. DNA for the CDR3: TGTGCCAGCAGCCGACTGGACAGGGCCGGAAGCACCATATATTTT. The encoded protein is CASSRLDRAGSTIYF.

This clonotype has at least ten counts. The rearrangement joins TRBV12-3 or TRBV12-4 to TRBJ1-2, with TRBD1 matching over 9 bases. CDR3 length equals 15 residues. J lost 5 bases, V lost 5 bases, and 9 bases had no gene match. The CDR3 DNA follows: TGTGCCAGCAGTCATATTACAGGGGGCGGTTATGGCTACACCTTC. Translating gives CASSHITGGGYGYTF.

The chain combines TRBV20-1 with TRBJ2-7, with 10 bases fitting TRBD2. The CDR3 runs 15 residues. Germline V gene lookup returns CDR1 DFQATT and CDR2 SNEGSKA (reference sequence). The V segment lost 5 bases and the J segment 7 bases; nucleotides outside the gene matches: 14. The CDR3 spells CSAQAGTSVIREQYF. For the CDR3, the DNA is TGCAGTGCTCAAGCCGGGACTAGCGTAATAAGGGAGCAGTACTTC.

V is TRBV24-1 and J is TRBJ2-5; a possible D gene is TRBD2 (6 bases). Trimming stripped 9 bases from V and 3 bases from J, with 7 bases between. Per the germline V gene, CDR1 is KGHDR and CDR2 is SFDVKD. The CDR3 extends over 11 amino acids. CDR3 region: CATAGKETQYF. The CDR3 bases are TGTGCCACCGCGGGGAAAGAGACCCAGTACTTC.

The chain uses TRBV10-2 and TRBJ2-6, with D unresolved. Trimming took off 8 bases at V and 4 bases at J, with 9 bases between the two ends. The CDR3 has 13 residues. Germline-derived CDR1 and CDR2 are WSHSY and SAAADI. The DNA of the CDR3 is TGCGCCAGCGGAGAACCAGGGGCCAACGTCCTGACTTTC. It yields the protein CASGEPGANVLTF.

The CDR3 region has the DNA TGTGCCAGCAGCCCTAGCGGGGGGCATGGGGAGCTGTTTTTT. This encodes CASSPSGGHGELFF. The V gene is TRBV7-3, the J gene TRBJ2-2; TRBD2 agrees at 11 bases. This CDR3 comprises 14 residues. Germline CDR1 reads SGHTA; CDR2 reads FQGTGA. V lost 5 bases, J lost 8 bases, and 4 bases stayed unmatched.

This clonotype was recorded many times. This chain links TRBV12-3 or TRBV12-4 with TRBJ1-2, with D possibly TRBD1 on 5 matching bases. This CDR3 is 15 amino acids long. V lost 7 bases and J lost 0, with 15 bases in between. The CDR3 nucleotides are TGTGCCAGCACTTCCCCAGGGTCATCTAACTATGGCTACACCTTC. It translates to CASTSPGSSNYGYTF.

This clonotype was seen only a few times. V and J are TRBV19 and TRBJ2-7; TRBD1 agrees at 9 bases. V lost 7 bases and J lost 3; bases outside the gene matches: 13. This CDR3 has 16 residues. Germline loops: CDR1 LNHDA, CDR2 SQIVND (reference sequence). CDR3 amino acids: CASNQGVGTGCYEQYF. Written as DNA, the CDR3 is TGTGCCAGTAATCAAGGCGTCGGGACAGGGTGCTACGAGCAGTACTTC.

The chain is built from TRBV6-5 and TRBJ1-4; 8 nucleotides agree with TRBD1. This CDR3 has 14 amino acids. The trim removed 2 bases at V and 5 bases at J, leaving 1 base unmatched. Germline V gene sequence: CDR1 MNHEY, CDR2 SVGAGI. The CDR3 nucleotides read TGTGCCAGCAGTTACAACAGGGGGAATGAAAAACTGTTTTTT. This gives the protein CASSYNRGNEKLFF.

This clonotype was seen repeatedly, ten times or more. The CDR3 DNA follows: TGTGCCAGCAGCGTAGACGGCCTTATGAACACTGAAGCTTTCTTT. Its protein product is CASSVDGLMNTEAFF. J is TRBJ1-1 and V is TRBV9; no clear D gene. Trimming took off 0 bases at V and 0 bases at J, with 9 bases between the two ends. Germline values: CDR1 SGDLS, CDR2 YYNGEE. The CDR3 spans 15 residues.

The chain is built from TRBV30 and TRBJ2-7; the match to TRBD1 covers 7 bases. From germline, CDR1 is GTSNPN and CDR2 SVGIG (reference sequence). This CDR3 comprises 16 residues. J was trimmed by 3 bases and V by 3 bases; bases with no gene match: 14. CDR3 sequence reads: CAWRRSSGQRYYEQYF. The CDR3 region has the DNA TGTGCCTGGAGGCGATCCTCGGGACAGCGTTACTACGAGCAGTACTTC.

About this clonotype itself: The junction departs from germline at one end; a sequencing error may be responsible. The chain recombines TRBV10-1 with TRBJ2-7; D might be TRBD1 or TRBD2, each matching 5 bases. Germline values: CDR1 WNHNN, CDR2 SYGVQD (reference sequence). The CDR3 has 14 residues. The CDR3 DNA sequence: TGTGCCAGCATCCAAACGTCGGGGCCGGGCGAGCAGTACTTC. Protein: CASIQTSGPGEQYF.

The chain couples TRBV28 to TRBJ1-3, with a tentative D call TRBD1 (5 bases). Trimming shortened V by 4 bases and J by 4 bases, and 8 bases separated the two germline ends. This CDR3 region has 13 residues. Germline CDR1 is MDHEN and CDR2 is SYDVKM. The CDR3 loop reads CASSYRFGNTIYF. CDR3 nucleotides: TGTGCCAGCAGTTACAGGTTCGGAAACACCATATATTTT.

V is TRBV5-8 and J is TRBJ1-1; D perhaps matches TRBD1 (5 bases). Germline V gene sequence: CDR1 SGHTS, CDR2 YDEGEE. The CDR3 is 16 residues long. The ends were cut back, 2 bases at V and 5 bases at J, with 19 bases in the middle. CDR3 in DNA: TGTGCCAGCAGCTTCGTCAGTGTCCGGGGCGGAACTGAAGCTTTCTTT. Protein product: CASSFVSVRGGTEAFF. The whole variable domain, filled in from reference TRBV5-8 and TRBJ1-1, reads EAGVTQSPTHLIKTRGQQATLRCSPISGHTSVYWYQQALGLGLQFLLWYDEGEERNRGNFPPRFSGRQFPNYSSELNVNALELEDSALYLCASSFVSVRGGTEAFFGQGTRLTVV.

The sample holds many counts of this clonotype. V usage is TRBV10-2 and J usage is TRBJ1-2; possibly TRBD1 for D (5 bases). The CDR3 sequence is 13 residues long. The V end was cut by 5 bases, the J end by 4 bases, with 11 bases between. In germline, CDR1 is WSHSY, CDR2 SAAADI. CDR3 DNA sequence: TGCGCCAGCAGTCCCGACAGTTTCTATGGCTACACCTTC. Encoded protein: CASSPDSFYGYTF.

The chain carries TRBV10-3 and TRBJ2-7, with D uncertain. This CDR3 contains 13 residues. Trimming shortened V by 3 bases and J by 3 bases, and 9 bases separated the two germline ends. Germline-derived CDR1 and CDR2 are ENHRY and SYGVKD. Here the CDR3 DNA reads TGTGCCATCAGTGATCCGGCTATCTACGAGCAGTACTTC. This encodes CAISDPAIYEQYF.

The V call is TRBV24-1, the J call TRBJ2-5; 7 nucleotides match TRBD1. This CDR3 has 13 residues. Germline V gene lookup returns CDR1 KGHDR and CDR2 SFDVKD. Losses at the gene ends were 6 bases for V and 2 bases for J; bases not matched to a gene: 2. CDR3 nucleotides: TGTGCCACCAGTAGGACAGGACAAGAGACCCAGTACTTC. It codes for CATSRTGQETQYF.

This chain joins TRBV2 and TRBJ2-7; D gene uncertain. Germline loops: CDR1 SNHLY, CDR2 FYNNEI. With 8 bases removed from V and 2 bases from J, the gap between germline ends came to 13 bases. This CDR3 has 13 amino acids. In DNA form, the CDR3 reads TGTGCCAGCGATACCACCGTAACCTACGAGCAGTACTTC. As protein: CASDTTVTYEQYF.

About this clonotype: The junction does not match germline at one end; this may be a read error. The chain carries TRBV7-7 and TRBJ2-5, with D hard to call. Germline values: CDR1 SSHAT, CDR2 FNYEAQ (reference sequence). The CDR3 loop spans 13 amino acids. The CDR3 region is CASSLLTGETQYF. The CDR3 nucleotides are TGTGCTAGCAGCTTACTTACCGGGGAGACCCAGTACTTC.

The J gene is TRBJ2-5, the V gene TRBV28; a possible D gene is TRBD1 (6 bases). V was trimmed by 5 bases and J by 4 bases, leaving 17 bases between them. The germline CDR1 and CDR2 sequences are MDHEN and SYDVKM. CDR3 length: 15 residues. CDR3 sequence reads: CASSPPAGVGETQYF. The CDR3 DNA follows: TGTGCCAGCAGTCCACCAGCAGGGGTGGGAGAGACCCAGTACTTC. Based on the CDR3 plus reference TRBV28 and TRBJ2-5, the full variable domain is DVKVTQSSRYLVKRTGEKVFLECVQDMDHENMFWYRQDPGLGLRLIYFSYDVKMKEKGDIPEGYSVSREKKERFSLILESASTNQTSMYLCASSPPAGVGETQYFGPGTRLLVL.

The J gene is TRBJ1-1, the V gene TRBV19; unclear D gene. V was trimmed by 4 bases and J by 4 bases, leaving 16 bases between them. This CDR3 has 15 residues. Germline CDR1 reads LNHDA; CDR2 reads SQIVND (reference sequence). The CDR3 DNA reads TGTGCCAGTAGTAGGGCGTCGGAGGGCGGCACTGAAGCTTTCTTT. It specifies CASSRASEGGTEAFF.

V gene TRBV6-6 combines with J gene TRBJ1-2; 10 bases match TRBD1. In germline, CDR1 is MNHNY, CDR2 SVGAGI (reference sequence). The trim removed 6 bases at V and 4 bases at J, leaving 5 bases unmatched. This CDR3 has 14 residues. The CDR3 loop reads CASRRQGAGYGYTF. CDR3 coding DNA: TGTGCCAGCAGGAGACAGGGGGCGGGCTATGGCTACACCTTC.